This T cell receptor (beta chain) was recorded in a study of T cell repertoires in cytomegalovirus infection. Study outcomes and limitations: HLA-C-restricted CMV-specific TCR beta clonotypes were dominant in the ex vivo response.

With V trimmed by 3 bases and J by 0 bases, 3 bases remained unmatched. CDR3 length: 15 residues. Germline lookup yields CDR1 SGHRS and CDR2 YFSETQ. MiXCR, run by TCRdb on the reads, gives a single entry per CDR3 protein. The data contain roughly 920,000 distinct CDR3 sequences, 30% to 40% of them singletons. For this clonotype: Its antigen is undetermined.

The rearrangement uses TRBV5-1 and TRBJ2-7; 10 bases map to TRBD1. The source of this sequence is a human donor in good health (CMV status not recorded). Some clones in this sample may be carry-over from other donors' samples. The sequencing here drew on cultured CD8+ T cells from PBMCs, taken from culture after CMV antigen stimulation. In DNA form, the CDR3 reads TGCGCCAGCAGCTGGCGGGACAGGGGCTCCTACGAGCAGTACTTC. Its protein product is CASSWRDRGSYEQYF.